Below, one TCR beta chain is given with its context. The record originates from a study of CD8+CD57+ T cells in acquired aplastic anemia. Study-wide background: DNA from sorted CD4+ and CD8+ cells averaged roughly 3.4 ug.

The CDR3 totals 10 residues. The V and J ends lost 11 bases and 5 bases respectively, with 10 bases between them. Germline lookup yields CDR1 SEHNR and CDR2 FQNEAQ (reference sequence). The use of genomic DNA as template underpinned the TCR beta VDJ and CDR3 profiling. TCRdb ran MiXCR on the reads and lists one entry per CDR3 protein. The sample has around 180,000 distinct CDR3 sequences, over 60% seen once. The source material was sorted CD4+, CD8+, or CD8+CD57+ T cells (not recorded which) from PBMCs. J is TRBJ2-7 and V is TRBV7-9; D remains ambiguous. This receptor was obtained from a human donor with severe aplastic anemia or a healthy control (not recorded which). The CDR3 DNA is TGTGCCGACGGAGCTAACGAGCAGTACTTC. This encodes CADGANEQYF.